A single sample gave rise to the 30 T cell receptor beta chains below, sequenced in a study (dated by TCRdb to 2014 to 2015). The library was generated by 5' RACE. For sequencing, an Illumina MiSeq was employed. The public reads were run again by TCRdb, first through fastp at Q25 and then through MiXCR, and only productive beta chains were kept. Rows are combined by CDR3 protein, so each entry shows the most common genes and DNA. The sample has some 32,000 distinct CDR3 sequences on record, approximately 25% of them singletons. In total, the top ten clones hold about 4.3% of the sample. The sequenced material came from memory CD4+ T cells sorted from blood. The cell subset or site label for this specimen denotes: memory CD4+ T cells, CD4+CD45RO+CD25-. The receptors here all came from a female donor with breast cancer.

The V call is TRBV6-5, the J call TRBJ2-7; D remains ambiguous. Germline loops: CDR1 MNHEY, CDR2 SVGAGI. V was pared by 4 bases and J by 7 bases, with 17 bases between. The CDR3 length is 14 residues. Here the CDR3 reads CASSSPGPVVEQYF. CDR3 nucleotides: TGTGCCAGCAGTTCCCCCGGACCGGTAGTTGAGCAGTACTTC.

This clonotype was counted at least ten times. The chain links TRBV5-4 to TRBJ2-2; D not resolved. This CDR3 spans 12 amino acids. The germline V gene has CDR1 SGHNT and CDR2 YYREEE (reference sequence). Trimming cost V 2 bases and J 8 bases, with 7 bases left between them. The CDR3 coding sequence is TGTGCCAGCAGCTTTCGGTCTGGGGAGCTGTTTTTT. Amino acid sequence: CASSFRSGELFF.

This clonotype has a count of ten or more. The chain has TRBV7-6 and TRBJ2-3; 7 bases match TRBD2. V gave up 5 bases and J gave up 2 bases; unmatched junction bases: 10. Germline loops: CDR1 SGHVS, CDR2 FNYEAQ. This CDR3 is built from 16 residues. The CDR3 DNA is TGTGCCAGCAGCCTGGGGAGCGGGGAGCTCACAGATACGCAGTATTTT. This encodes CASSLGSGELTDTQYF.

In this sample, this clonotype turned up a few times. The CDR3 is CASSLAGASSDTQYF. For the CDR3, the DNA is TGTGCCAGCAGCTTAGCCGGGGCTAGTTCCGATACGCAGTATTTT. This chain joins TRBV7-9 and TRBJ2-3; D may be TRBD1 or TRBD2 (5 bases each). CDR3 length: 15 residues. Germline V gene sequence: CDR1 SEHNR, CDR2 FQNEAQ (reference sequence). Between the trimmed V and J ends, which lost 0 bases and 6 bases, there was a span of 13 bases.

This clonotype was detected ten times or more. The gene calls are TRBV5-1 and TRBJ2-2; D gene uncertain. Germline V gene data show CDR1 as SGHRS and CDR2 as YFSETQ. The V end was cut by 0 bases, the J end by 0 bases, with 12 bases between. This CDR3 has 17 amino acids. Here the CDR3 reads CASSLEFLPPNTGELFF. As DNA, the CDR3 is TGCGCCAGCAGCTTGGAGTTTCTTCCTCCGAACACCGGGGAGCTGTTTTTT. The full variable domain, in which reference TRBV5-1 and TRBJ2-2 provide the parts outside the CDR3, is KAGVTQTPRYLIKTRGQQVTLSCSPISGHRSVSWYQQTPGQGLQFLFEYFSETQRNKGNFPGRFSGRQFSNSRSEMNVSTLELGDSALYLCASSLEFLPPNTGELFFGEGSRLTVL.

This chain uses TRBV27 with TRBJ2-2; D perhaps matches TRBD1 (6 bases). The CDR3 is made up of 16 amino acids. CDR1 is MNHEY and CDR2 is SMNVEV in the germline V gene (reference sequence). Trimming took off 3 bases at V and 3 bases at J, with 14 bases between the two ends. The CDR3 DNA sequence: TGTGCCAGCAGTTTGGGACCAACAGGGTACACCGGGGAGCTGTTTTTT. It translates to CASSLGPTGYTGELFF.

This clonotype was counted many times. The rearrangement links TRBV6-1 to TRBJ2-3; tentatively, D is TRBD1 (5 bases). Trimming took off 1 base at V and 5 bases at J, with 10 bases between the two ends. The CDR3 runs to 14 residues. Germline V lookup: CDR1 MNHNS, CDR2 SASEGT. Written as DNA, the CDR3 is TGTGCCAGCAGTGAAGGGCAGGGCGGAGATACGCAGTATTTT. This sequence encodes CASSEGQGGDTQYF.

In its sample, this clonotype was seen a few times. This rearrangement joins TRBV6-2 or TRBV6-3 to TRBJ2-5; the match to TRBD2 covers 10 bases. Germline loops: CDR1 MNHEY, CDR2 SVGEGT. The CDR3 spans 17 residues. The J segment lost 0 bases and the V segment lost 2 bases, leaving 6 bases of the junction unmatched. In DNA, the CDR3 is TGTGCCAGCAGTTACGAGAGGACTAGCGGACACCAAGAGACCCAGTACTTC. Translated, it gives CASSYERTSGHQETQYF.

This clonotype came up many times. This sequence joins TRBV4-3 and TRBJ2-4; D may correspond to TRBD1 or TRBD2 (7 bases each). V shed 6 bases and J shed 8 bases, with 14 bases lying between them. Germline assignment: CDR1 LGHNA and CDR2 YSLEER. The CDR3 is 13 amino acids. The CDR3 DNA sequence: TGCGCCAGCAGTCAGGCAGGGGGGGACATTCAGTACTTC. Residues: CASSQAGGDIQYF.

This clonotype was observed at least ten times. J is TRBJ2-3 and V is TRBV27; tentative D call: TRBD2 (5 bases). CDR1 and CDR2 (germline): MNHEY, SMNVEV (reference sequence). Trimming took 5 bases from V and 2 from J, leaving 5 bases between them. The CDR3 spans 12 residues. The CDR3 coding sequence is TGTGCCAGCAGTGACTACACAGATACGCAGTATTTT. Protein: CASSDYTDTQYF.

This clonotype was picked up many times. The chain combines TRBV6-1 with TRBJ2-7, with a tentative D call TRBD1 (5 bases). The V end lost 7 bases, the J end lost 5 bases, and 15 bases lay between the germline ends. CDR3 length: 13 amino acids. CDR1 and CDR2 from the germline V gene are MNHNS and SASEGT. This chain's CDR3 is CASNFFRRDEQYF. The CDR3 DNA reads TGTGCCAGCAACTTTTTCCGCAGGGACGAGCAGTACTTC.

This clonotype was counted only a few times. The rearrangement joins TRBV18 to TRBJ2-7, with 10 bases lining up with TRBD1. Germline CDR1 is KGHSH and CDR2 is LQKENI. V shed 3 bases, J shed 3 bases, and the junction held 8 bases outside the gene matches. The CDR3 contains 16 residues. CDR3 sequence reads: CASSPARDRGLYEQYF. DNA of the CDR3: TGTGCCAGCTCACCCGCACGTGACAGGGGGCTCTACGAGCAGTACTTC. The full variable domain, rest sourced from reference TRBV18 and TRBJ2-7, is NAGVMQNPRHLVRRRGQEARLRCSPMKGHSHVYWYRQLPEEGLKFMVYLQKENIIDESGMPKERFSAEFPKEGPSILRIQQVVRGDSAAYFCASSPARDRGLYEQYFGPGTRLTVT.

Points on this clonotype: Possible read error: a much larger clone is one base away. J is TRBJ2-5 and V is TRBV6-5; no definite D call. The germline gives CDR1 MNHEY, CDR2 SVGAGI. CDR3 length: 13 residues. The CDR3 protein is CASNYLGTKTQYF. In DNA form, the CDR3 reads TGTGCCAGCAATTACCTGGGAACGAAGACCCAGTACTTC.

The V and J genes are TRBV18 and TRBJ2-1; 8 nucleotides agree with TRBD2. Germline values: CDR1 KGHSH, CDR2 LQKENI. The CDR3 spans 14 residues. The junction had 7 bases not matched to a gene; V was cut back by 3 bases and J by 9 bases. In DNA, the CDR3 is TGTGCCAGCTCACCTAGGCCGGGAGGGGGTGAGCAGTTCTTC. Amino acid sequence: CASSPRPGGGEQFF.

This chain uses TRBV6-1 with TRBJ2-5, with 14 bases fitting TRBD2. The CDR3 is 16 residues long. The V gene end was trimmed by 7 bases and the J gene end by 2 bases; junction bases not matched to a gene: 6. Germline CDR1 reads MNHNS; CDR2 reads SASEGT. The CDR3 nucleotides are TGTGCCAGCACCCGACTAGCGGGGGGGCGTCAAGAGACCCAGTACTTC. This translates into CASTRLAGGRQETQYF.

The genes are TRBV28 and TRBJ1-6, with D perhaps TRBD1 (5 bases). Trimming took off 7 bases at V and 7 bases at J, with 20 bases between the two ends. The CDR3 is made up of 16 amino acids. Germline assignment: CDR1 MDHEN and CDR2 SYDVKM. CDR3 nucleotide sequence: TGTGCCAGCACCCGAGGTAGGGGTTGGTCGAATTCACCCCTCCACTTT. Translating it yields CASTRGRGWSNSPLHF.

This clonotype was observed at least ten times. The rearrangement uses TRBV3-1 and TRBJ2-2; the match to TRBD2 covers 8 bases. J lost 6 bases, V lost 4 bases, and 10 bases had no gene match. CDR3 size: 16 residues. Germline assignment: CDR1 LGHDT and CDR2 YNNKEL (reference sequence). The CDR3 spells CASSLYGTRTAGELFF. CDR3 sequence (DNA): TGTGCCAGCAGCCTCTACGGGACTAGAACAGCCGGGGAGCTGTTTTTT.

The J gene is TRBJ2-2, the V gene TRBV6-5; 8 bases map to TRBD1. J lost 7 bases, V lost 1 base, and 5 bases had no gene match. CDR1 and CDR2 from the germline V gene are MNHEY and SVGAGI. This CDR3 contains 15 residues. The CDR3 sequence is CASSYLAGGLGELFF. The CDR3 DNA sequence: TGTGCCAGCAGTTACTTAGCAGGGGGCCTCGGGGAGCTGTTTTTT.

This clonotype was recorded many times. Here the CDR3 reads CASSLNKADTQYF. As DNA, the CDR3 is TGTGCCAGCAGTTTAAATAAGGCAGATACGCAGTATTTT. J is TRBJ2-3 and V is TRBV27; D is ambiguous. Trimming stripped 2 bases from V and 4 bases from J, with 7 bases between. This CDR3 is 13 amino acids long. Germline V gives CDR1 MNHEY, CDR2 SMNVEV (reference sequence).

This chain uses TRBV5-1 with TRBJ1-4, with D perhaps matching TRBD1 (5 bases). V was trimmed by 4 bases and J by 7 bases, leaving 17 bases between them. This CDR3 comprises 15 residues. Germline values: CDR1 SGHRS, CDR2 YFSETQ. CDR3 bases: TGCGCCAGCAGCACCTCGGGGGGGGTGGCTGAAAAACTGTTTTTT. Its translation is CASSTSGGVAEKLFF.

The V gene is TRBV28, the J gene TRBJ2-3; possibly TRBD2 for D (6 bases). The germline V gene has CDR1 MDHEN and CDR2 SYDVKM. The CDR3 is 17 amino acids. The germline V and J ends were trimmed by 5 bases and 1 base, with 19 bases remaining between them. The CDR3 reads CASSRRVEGDRTDTQYF. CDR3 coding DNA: TGTGCCAGCAGTCGCCGGGTGGAGGGCGACCGCACAGATACGCAGTATTTT.

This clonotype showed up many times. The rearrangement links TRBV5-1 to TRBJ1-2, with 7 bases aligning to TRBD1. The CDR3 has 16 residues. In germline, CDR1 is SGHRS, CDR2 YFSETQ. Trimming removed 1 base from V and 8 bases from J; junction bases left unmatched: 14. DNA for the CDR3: TGCGCCAGCAGCTTGCCCTTCGGACAGGCGGCGTGGGGCTACACCTTC. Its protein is CASSLPFGQAAWGYTF.

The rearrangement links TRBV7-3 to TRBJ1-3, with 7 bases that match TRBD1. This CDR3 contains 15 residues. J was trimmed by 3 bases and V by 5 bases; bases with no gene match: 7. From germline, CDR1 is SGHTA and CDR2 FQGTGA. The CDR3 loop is CASSLGTANGNTIYF. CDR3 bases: TGTGCCAGCAGCCTAGGGACAGCTAATGGAAACACCATATATTTT.

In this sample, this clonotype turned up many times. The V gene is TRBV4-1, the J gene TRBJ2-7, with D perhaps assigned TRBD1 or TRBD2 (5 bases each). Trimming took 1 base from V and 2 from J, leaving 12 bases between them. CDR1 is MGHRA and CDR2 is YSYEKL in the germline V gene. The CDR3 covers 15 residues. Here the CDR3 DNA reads TGCGCCAGCAGCCAAGCCGGGGCTTCTCCCTACGAGCAGTACTTC. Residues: CASSQAGASPYEQYF.

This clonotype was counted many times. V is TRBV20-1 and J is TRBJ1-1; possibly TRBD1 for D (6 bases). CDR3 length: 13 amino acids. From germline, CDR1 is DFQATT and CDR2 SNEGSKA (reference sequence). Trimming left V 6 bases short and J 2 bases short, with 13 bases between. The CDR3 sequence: CSAWGRTNTEAFF. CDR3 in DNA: TGCAGTGCATGGGGGCGGACCAACACTGAAGCTTTCTTT.

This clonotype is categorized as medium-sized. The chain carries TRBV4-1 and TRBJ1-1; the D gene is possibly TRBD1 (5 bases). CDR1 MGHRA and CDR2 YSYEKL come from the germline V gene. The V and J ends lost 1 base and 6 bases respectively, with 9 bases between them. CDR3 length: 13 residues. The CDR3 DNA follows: TGCGCCAGCAGCCAAGCCCAGGGAGCTGAAGCTTTCTTT. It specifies CASSQAQGAEAFF.

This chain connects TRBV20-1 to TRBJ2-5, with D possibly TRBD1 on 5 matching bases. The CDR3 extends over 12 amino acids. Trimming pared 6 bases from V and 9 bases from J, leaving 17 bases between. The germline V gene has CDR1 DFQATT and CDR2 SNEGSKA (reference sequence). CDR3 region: CSASGASRAQYF. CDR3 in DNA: TGCAGTGCCTCTGGGGCCTCCAGGGCCCAGTACTTC.

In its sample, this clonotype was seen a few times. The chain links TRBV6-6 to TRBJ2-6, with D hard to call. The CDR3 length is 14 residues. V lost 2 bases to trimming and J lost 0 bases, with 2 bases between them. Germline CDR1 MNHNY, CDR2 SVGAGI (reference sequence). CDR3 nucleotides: TGTGCCAGCAGTTACGACTCTGGGGCCAACGTCCTGACTTTC. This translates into CASSYDSGANVLTF.

As DNA, the CDR3 is TGTGCCAGCAGCATAGCGGGATGCGAGCAGTACTTC. Translated, it gives CASSIAGCEQYF. The chain links TRBV5-5 to TRBJ2-7; the match to TRBD2 covers 8 bases. Looked up from germline, CDR1 is SGHKS and CDR2 is YYEKEE (reference sequence). With 4 bases clipped from V and 6 bases from J, the junction kept 3 bases outside the gene matches. CDR3 length: 12 residues.

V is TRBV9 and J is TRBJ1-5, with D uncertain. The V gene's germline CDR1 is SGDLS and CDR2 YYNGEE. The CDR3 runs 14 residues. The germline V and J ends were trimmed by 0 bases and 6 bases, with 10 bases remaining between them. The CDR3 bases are TGTGCCAGCAGCGTAGGGTTCGAAGGTCAGCCCCAGCATTTT. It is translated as CASSVGFEGQPQHF.